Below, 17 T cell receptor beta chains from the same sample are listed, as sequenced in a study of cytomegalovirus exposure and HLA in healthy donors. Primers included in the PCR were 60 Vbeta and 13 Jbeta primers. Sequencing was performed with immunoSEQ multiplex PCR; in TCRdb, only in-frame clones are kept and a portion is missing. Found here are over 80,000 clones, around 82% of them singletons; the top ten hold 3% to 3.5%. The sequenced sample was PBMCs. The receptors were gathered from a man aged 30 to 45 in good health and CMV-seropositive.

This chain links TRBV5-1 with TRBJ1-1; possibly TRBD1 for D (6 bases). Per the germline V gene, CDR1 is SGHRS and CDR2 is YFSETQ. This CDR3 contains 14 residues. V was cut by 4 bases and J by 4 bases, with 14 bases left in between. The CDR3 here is CASSSQGQGTEAFF. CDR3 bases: TGCGCCAGCAGCAGTCAGGGGCAGGGCACTGAAGCTTTCTTT.

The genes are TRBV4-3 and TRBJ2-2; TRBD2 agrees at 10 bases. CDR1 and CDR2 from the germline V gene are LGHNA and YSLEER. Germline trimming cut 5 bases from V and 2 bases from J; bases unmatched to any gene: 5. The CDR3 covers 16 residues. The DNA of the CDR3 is TGCGCCAGCAGCTTTCGACTAGCGGGTAACACCGGGGAGCTGTTTTTT. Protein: CASSFRLAGNTGELFF.

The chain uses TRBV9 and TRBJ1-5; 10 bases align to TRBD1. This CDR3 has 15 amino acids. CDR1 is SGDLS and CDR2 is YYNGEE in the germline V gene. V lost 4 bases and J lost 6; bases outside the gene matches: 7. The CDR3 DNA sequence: TGTGCCAGCAGCCCCGGGACAGGGGCAACTCAGCCCCAGCATTTT. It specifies CASSPGTGATQPQHF. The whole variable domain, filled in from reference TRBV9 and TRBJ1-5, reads DSGVTQTPKHLITATGQRVTLRCSPRSGDLSVYWYQQSLDQGLQFLIQYYNGEERAKGNILERFSAQQFPDLHSELNLSSLELGDSALYFCASSPGTGATQPQHFGDGTRLSIL.

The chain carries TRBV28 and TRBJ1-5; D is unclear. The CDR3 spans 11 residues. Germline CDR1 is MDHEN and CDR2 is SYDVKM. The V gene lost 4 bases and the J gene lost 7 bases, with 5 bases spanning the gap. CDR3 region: CASSSIQPQHF. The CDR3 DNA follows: TGTGCCAGCAGTTCCATCCAGCCCCAGCATTTT.

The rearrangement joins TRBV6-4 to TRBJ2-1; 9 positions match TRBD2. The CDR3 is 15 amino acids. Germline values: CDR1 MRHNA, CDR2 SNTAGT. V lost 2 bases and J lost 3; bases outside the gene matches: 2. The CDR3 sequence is CASSDGTSSYNEQFF. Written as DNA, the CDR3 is TGTGCCAGCAGTGACGGGACTAGCAGCTACAATGAGCAGTTCTTC.

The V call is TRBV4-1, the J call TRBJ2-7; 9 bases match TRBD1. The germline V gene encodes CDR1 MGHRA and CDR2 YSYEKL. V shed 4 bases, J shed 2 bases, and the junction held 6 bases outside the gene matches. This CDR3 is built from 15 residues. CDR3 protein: CASSPGTGSAYEQYF. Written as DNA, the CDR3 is TGCGCCAGCAGCCCGGGGACAGGGTCGGCCTACGAGCAGTACTTC.

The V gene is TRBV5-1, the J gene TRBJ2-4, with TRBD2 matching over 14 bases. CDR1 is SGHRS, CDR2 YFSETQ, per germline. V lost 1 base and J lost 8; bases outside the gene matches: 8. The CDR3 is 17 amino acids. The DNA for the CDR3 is TGCGCCAGCAGCTTGTGGCCCGGGACTAGCGGGAGTCACATTCAGTACTTC. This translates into CASSLWPGTSGSHIQYF.

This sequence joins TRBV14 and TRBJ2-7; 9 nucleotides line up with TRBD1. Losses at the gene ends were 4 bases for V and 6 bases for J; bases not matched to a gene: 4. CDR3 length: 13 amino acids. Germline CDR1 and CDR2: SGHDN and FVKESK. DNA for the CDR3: TGTGCCAGCAGCCGGACAGGGGTTAGCGAGCAGTACTTC. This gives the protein CASSRTGVSEQYF.

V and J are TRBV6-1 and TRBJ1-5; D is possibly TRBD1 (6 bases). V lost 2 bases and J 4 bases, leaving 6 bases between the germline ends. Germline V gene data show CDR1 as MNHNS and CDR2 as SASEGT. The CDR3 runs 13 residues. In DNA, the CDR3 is TGTGCCAGCAGTGAACAGGGGAATCAGCCCCAGCATTTT. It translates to CASSEQGNQPQHF.

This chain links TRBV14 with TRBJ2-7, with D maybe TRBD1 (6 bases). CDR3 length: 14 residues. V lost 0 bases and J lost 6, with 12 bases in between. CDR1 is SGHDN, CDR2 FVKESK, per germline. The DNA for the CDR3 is TGTGCCAGCAGCCAAGATGTCAGGGGTATCGAGCAGTACTTC. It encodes CASSQDVRGIEQYF.

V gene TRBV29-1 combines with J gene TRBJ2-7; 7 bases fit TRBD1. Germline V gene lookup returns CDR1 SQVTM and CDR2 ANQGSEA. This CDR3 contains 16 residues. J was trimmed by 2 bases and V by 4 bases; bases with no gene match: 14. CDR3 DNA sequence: TGCAGCGTTGGAAGGTTGAGGAAACAGGGGCCCTACGAGCAGTACTTC. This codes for CSVGRLRKQGPYEQYF.

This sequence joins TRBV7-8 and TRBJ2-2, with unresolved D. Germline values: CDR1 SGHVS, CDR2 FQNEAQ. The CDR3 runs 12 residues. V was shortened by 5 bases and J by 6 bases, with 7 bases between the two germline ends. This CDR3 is CASSPLPGELFF. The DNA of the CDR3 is TGTGCCAGCAGCCCCCTTCCCGGGGAGCTGTTTTTT.

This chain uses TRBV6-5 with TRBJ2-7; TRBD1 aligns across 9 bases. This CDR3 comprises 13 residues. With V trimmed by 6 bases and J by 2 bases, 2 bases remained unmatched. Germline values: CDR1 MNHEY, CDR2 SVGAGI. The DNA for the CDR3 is TGTGCCAGCAGACGGACAGGGGCCTACGAGCAGTACTTC. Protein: CASRRTGAYEQYF.

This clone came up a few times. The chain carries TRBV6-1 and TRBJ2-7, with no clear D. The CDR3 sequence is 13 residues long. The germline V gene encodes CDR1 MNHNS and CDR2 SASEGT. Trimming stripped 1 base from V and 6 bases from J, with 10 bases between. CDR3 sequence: CASSEEAFSEQYF. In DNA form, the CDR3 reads TGTGCCAGCAGTGAAGAAGCGTTTTCCGAGCAGTACTTC.

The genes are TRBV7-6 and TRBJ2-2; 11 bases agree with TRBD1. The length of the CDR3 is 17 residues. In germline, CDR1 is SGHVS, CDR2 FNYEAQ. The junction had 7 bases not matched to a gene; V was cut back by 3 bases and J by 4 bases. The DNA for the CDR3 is TGTGCCAGCAGCTTTCCGAGGACAGGGGGCGGCACCGGGGAGCTGTTTTTT. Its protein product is CASSFPRTGGGTGELFF.

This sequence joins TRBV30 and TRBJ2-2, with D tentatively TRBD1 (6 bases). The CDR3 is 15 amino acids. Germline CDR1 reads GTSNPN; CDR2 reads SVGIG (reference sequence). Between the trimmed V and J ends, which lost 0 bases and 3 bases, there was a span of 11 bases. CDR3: CAWSVRDRHTGELFF. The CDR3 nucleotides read TGTGCCTGGAGTGTACGCGACAGGCACACCGGGGAGCTGTTTTTT.

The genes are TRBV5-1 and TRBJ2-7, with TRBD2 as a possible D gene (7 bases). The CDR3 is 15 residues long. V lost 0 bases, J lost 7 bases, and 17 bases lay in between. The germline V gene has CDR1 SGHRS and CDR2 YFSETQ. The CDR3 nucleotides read TGCGCCAGCAGCTTGGAGGGGAGGGGACAAACTGAGCAGTACTTC. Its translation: CASSLEGRGQTEQYF. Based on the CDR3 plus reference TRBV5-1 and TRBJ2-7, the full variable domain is KAGVTQTPRYLIKTRGQQVTLSCSPISGHRSVSWYQQTPGQGLQFLFEYFSETQRNKGNFPGRFSGRQFSNSRSEMNVSTLELGDSALYLCASSLEGRGQTEQYFGPGTRLTVT.